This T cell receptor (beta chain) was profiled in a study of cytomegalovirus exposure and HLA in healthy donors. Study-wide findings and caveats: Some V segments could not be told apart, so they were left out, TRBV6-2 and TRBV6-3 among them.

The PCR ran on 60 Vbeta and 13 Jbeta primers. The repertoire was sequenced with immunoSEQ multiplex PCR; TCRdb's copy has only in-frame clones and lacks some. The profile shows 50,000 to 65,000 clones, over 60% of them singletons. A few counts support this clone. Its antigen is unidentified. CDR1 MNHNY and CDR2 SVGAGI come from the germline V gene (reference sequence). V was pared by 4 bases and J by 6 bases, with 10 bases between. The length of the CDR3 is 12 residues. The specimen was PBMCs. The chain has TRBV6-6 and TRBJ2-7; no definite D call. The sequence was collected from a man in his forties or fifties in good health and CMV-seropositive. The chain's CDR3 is CASSSPGLEQYF. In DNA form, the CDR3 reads TGTGCCAGCAGTTCCCCAGGCCTCGAGCAGTACTTC.